This T cell receptor beta chain was profiled in a study of shared clonotypes between healthy human individuals. The CDR3 consists of 14 residues. Germline V gives CDR1 SGHNT, CDR2 YYREEE (reference sequence). Losses at the gene ends were 2 bases for V and 7 bases for J; bases not matched to a gene: 5. Generated by immunoSEQ multiplex PCR, the TCRdb table keeps only in-frame clones and is missing some. The sample has about 520,000 clones, about 96% seen once. Sequenced: naive CD4+ T cells sorted from blood. The sample's subset: CD45RA+ positively selected. The sequence came from a woman aged 30 to 39 in good health. This rearrangement joins TRBV5-4 to TRBJ2-1, with 8 positions matching TRBD2. The CDR3: CASSFWTSWNEQFF. The CDR3, as DNA: TGTGCCAGCAGCTTCTGGACTAGCTGGAATGAGCAGTTCTTC. Using reference TRBV5-4 and TRBJ2-1 for the parts outside the CDR3, the full variable domain is ETGVTQSPTHLIKTRGQQVTLRCSSQSGHNTVSWYQQALGQGPQFIFQYYREEENGRGNFPPRFSGLQFPNYSSELNVNALELDDSALYLCASSFWTSWNEQFFGPGTRLTVL.